The 8 T cell receptor beta chains below come from one sample, sequenced in a study of blood T cells in healthy people across ages. A J-beta primer mix and a sample-barcoded 5' primer were used in a second PCR of about 7 to 12 cycles. TCRdb re-analysed the 5' RACE reads in MiXCR, keeping a single row per CDR3 protein. Found here are roughly 800,000 distinct CDR3 sequences, 30% to 45% of them singletons; the top ten hold around 13%. The sequenced sample consisted of blood. The receptors originated from a man between 18 and 29 years old in good health.

There are a few counts of this clonotype. The chain combines TRBV4-3 with TRBJ1-6; D unresolved. Trimming left V 0 bases short and J 6 bases short, with 6 bases between. CDR1 and CDR2 from the germline V gene are LGHNA and YSLEER. This CDR3 comprises 14 residues. CDR3 nucleotides: TGCGCCAGCAGCCAAGATGGTAGTAATTCACCCCTCCACTTT. Its translation: CASSQDGSNSPLHF.

This clonotype was counted between two and nine times. The chain has TRBV6-2 or TRBV6-3 and TRBJ2-7, with a tentative D call TRBD1 (6 bases). Between the trimmed V and J ends, which lost 2 bases and 3 bases, there was a span of 14 bases. The CDR3 runs to 15 residues. Germline loops: CDR1 MNHEY, CDR2 SVGEGT. CDR3 region: CASSYQDRLNYEQYF. As DNA, the CDR3 is TGTGCCAGCAGTTACCAAGACAGGCTAAACTACGAGCAGTACTTC.

In this sample, this clonotype turned up a few times. The chain combines TRBV25-1 with TRBJ2-1, with D unclear. V lost 5 bases to trimming and J lost 0 bases, with 5 bases between them. In germline, CDR1 is MGHDK, CDR2 SYGVNS. The CDR3 sequence is 13 residues long. The CDR3 reads CASSYLSYNEQFF. CDR3 sequence (DNA): TGTGCCAGCAGTTACCTCTCCTACAATGAGCAGTTCTTC.

This clonotype occurred many times. DNA of the CDR3: TGTGCCAGCAGCTTAGTCCAGGGGGCTAGCACAGATACGCAGTATTTT. Its protein is CASSLVQGASTDTQYF. J is TRBJ2-3 and V is TRBV7-6; 8 bases fit TRBD1. V shed 1 base and J 0 bases; nucleotides not matched to a gene: 3. The V gene's germline CDR1 is SGHVS and CDR2 FNYEAQ. This CDR3 contains 16 residues.

In its sample, this clonotype was seen a few times. The chain links TRBV5-1 to TRBJ2-7; 8 bases map to TRBD1. The germline gives CDR1 SGHRS, CDR2 YFSETQ. CDR3 length: 14 residues. V was clipped by 0 bases and J by 6 bases; unmatched bases: 5. For the CDR3, the DNA is TGCGCCAGCAGCTTGGGACAGGGGCCTTGCGAGCAGTACTTC. Translating gives CASSLGQGPCEQYF. The whole variable domain, filled in from reference TRBV5-1 and TRBJ2-7, reads KAGVTQTPRYLIKTRGQQVTLSCSPISGHRSVSWYQQTPGQGLQFLFEYFSETQRNKGNFPGRFSGRQFSNSRSEMNVSTLELGDSALYLCASSLGQGPCEQYFGPGTRLTVT.

Of note for this clonotype: One base away lies a much larger clone, so this may be a sequencing read error. The chain couples TRBV29-1 to TRBJ2-4, with D possibly matching TRBD2 (7 bases). TRBJ2-7 matches the DNA end more closely, so the J call is doubtful. The CDR3 is 13 residues long. Germline CDR1 SQVTM, CDR2 ANQGSEA. CDR3: CSVERGGVYEQYF. The CDR3 DNA reads as TGCAGCGTTGAGAGAGGGGGGGTCTACGAGCAGTACTTC.

This clonotype was detected only once. A read error may be the cause here, since a much bigger clone is one base away. The chain couples TRBV12-3 or TRBV12-4 to TRBJ2-6; D is perhaps TRBD1 or TRBD2 (5 bases each). CDR3 length: 13 residues. DNA of the CDR3: TGTGCCAGTCTGGGGTCCGGGGCCAACGTCCCGACTTTC. Protein: CASLGSGANVPTF.

Details on this clonotype: A much larger clone sits a single nucleotide away, making a read error possible. V is TRBV4-2 and J is TRBJ2-1; D uncertain. This CDR3 has 15 amino acids. The germline gives CDR1 LGHNA, CDR2 YNFKEQ. This CDR3 is CAGSLDISSYNEQFF. The CDR3, as DNA: TGTGCCGGCAGCCTTGATATCAGCTCCTACAATGAGCAGTTCTTC.